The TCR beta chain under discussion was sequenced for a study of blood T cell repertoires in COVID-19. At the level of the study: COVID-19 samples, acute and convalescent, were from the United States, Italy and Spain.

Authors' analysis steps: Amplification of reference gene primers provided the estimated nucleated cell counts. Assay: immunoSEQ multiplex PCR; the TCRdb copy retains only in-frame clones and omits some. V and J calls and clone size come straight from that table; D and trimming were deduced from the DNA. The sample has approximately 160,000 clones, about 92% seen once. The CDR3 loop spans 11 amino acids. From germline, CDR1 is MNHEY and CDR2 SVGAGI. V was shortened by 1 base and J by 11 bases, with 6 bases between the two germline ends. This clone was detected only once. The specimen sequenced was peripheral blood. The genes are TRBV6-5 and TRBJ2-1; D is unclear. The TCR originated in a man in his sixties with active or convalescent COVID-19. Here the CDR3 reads CASSYFDKQFF. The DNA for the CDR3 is TGTGCCAGCAGTTACTTCGACAAGCAGTTCTTC.